Listed below are T cell receptor beta chains from one sample, sequenced in a study of blood T cell repertoires in COVID-19. Measured with immunoSEQ multiplex PCR; TCRdb has only the in-frame clones, and not every one. Counted here are fewer than 400,000 clones, approximately 91% occurring once; the ten biggest clones make up about 5%. The sequenced material came from PBMCs or T cells enriched from blood (not recorded which). These receptors were taken from a man aged 55 to 69 who had recovered from COVID-19. The CDR3 runs from the conserved cysteine through the conserved F or W. The D gene is left open where the match is weak. Clone size is given for some rows only: seen once, a few or many times, or a class if the clone is expanded.

abundance,v_gene,j_gene,d_gene,CDR3aa,CDR3nt
NA,TRBV19,TRBJ2-3,NA,CASSYRVNTDTQYF,TGTGCCAGTAGTTACAGGGTAAACACAGATACGCAGTATTTT
once,TRBV6-5,TRBJ2-1,TRBD2,CASRTLAGVNEQFF,TGTGCCAGCAGGACCCTAGCGGGAGTTAATGAGCAGTTCTTC
NA,TRBV2,TRBJ2-5,NA,CASSETVYQETQYF,TGTGCCAGCAGTGAAACTGTGTACCAAGAGACCCAGTACTTC
once,TRBV14,TRBJ2-2,TRBD1,CASSPAGQGGTGELFF,TGTGCCAGCAGCCCCGCGGGACAGGGCGGGACCGGGGAGCTGTTTTTT
once,TRBV18,TRBJ2-5,TRBD1,CASSTQASTGGQETQYF,TGTGCCAGCTCAACCCAAGCATCTACAGGGGGACAAGAGACCCAGTACTTC
few,TRBV7-3,TRBJ1-2,TRBD1,CASSTTGGGYGYTF,TGTGCCAGCAGCACGACAGGGGGCGGATATGGCTACACCTTC
NA,TRBV5-4,TRBJ2-7,TRBD1,CASSSPGTGGKYEQYF,TGTGCCAGCAGCTCCCCCGGGACAGGGGGCAAGTACGAGCAGTACTTC
NA,TRBV29-1,TRBJ1-2,TRBD1,CSVGQGQGYGYTF,TGCAGCGTCGGACAGGGTCAGGGCTATGGCTACACCTTC
NA,TRBV7-9,TRBJ1-6,NA,CASSHIGGSYNSPLHF,TGTGCCAGCAGCCATATAGGGGGTTCCTATAATTCACCCCTCCACTTT
few,TRBV6-2/TRBV6-3,TRBJ2-2,NA,CASSYTYRAGELFF,TGTGCCAGCAGTTACACCTACAGGGCCGGGGAGCTGTTTTTT
NA,TRBV28,TRBJ2-1,TRBD2,CASSLFNWASGSWNEQFF,TGTGCCAGCAGTTTATTTAATTGGGCTAGCGGGAGTTGGAATGAGCAGTTCTTC
NA,TRBV4-3,TRBJ2-3,TRBD2,CASSRLTGLALKQPSTDTQYF,TGCGCCAGCAGCCGCCTGACGGGACTAGCGTTAAAACAGCCAAGCACAGATACGCAGTATTTT
NA,TRBV5-6,TRBJ2-7,NA,CASSSLEAYEQYF,TGTGCCAGCAGCTCACTAGAAGCCTACGAGCAGTACTTC
NA,TRBV28,TRBJ1-1,NA,CASSSPGLRMNTEAFF,TGTGCCAGCAGTTCCCCGGGACTGCGGATGAACACTGAAGCTTTCTTT
NA,TRBV5-1,TRBJ1-1,NA,CASSRTSGANTEAFF,TGCGCCAGCAGTCGAACCTCAGGGGCGAACACTGAAGCTTTCTTT
NA,TRBV19,TRBJ1-1,NA,CASSSGLSRGIVEAFF,TGTGCCAGTAGTTCCGGACTCTCTAGAGGAATCGTAGAAGCTTTCTTT
NA,TRBV7-2,TRBJ1-5,NA,CASSFTGTYNRNQPQHF,TGTGCCAGCAGCTTTACCGGGACTTACAACCGGAATCAGCCCCAGCATTTT
NA,TRBV6-2/TRBV6-3,TRBJ1-5,TRBD1,CASSYWGQLGSNQPQHF,TGTGCCAGCAGTTACTGGGGACAGCTGGGCAGCAATCAGCCCCAGCATTTT
NA,TRBV9,TRBJ2-3,NA,CASSAGLSTDTQYF,TGTGCCAGCAGCGCCGGACTAAGCACAGATACGCAGTATTTT
NA,TRBV14,TRBJ2-2,NA,CASSQNRAVIRTGELFF,TGTGCCAGCAGCCAGAATAGAGCGGTGATACGCACCGGGGAGCTGTTTTTT
NA,TRBV5-8,TRBJ2-5,NA,CASSLALGGGETQYF,TGTGCCAGCAGCTTGGCCCTCGGTGGTGGAGAGACCCAGTACTTC
NA,TRBV2,TRBJ1-1,NA,CASGNTEAFF,TGTGCCAGCGGCAACACTGAAGCTTTCTTT
NA,TRBV7-3,TRBJ2-1,TRBD2,CASSLQAGSSYNEQFF,TGTGCCAGCAGCTTACAAGCGGGAAGCTCCTACAATGAGCAGTTCTTC
NA,TRBV30,TRBJ1-5,NA,CACASTSNQPQHF,TGTGCCTGTGCTAGTACCAGCAATCAGCCCCAGCATTTT
NA,TRBV5-1,TRBJ2-2,NA,CASSFAGLNTGELFF,TGCGCCAGCAGTTTTGCGGGGTTGAACACCGGGGAGCTGTTTTTT
NA,TRBV20-1,TRBJ2-7,NA,CSASPLRGEQYF,TGCAGTGCTAGTCCCCTAAGGGGGGAGCAGTACTTC
NA,TRBV13,TRBJ2-7,TRBD1,CASSPDGTGLDEQYF,TGTGCCAGCAGCCCCGACGGGACAGGGTTGGACGAGCAGTACTTC
NA,TRBV5-6,TRBJ1-4,NA,CASSLAAGGGEKLFF,TGTGCCAGCAGCTTGGCGGCGGGGGGCGGTGAAAAACTGTTTTTT
NA,TRBV7-2,TRBJ2-5,NA,CASSLGYLGGYQETQYF,TGTGCCAGCAGCCTGGGGTATTTAGGAGGGTACCAAGAGACCCAGTACTTC
NA,TRBV5-4,TRBJ2-2,TRBD2,CASSPSDGREGSGELFF,TGTGCCAGCAGCCCGTCGGATGGGAGGGAAGGGTCCGGGGAGCTGTTTTTT
NA,TRBV24-1,TRBJ2-7,NA,CATSDLLTAHPNYEQYF,TGTGCCACCAGTGATTTGCTGACAGCCCATCCAAACTACGAGCAGTACTTC
NA,TRBV5-1,TRBJ2-2,TRBD2,CASSLEVAGNTGELFF,TGCGCCAGCAGCTTGGAGGTAGCGGGGAACACCGGGGAGCTGTTTTTT
NA,TRBV28,TRBJ2-3,NA,CASSVAGDTQYF,TGTGCCAGCAGTGTAGCCGGAGATACGCAGTATTTT
NA,TRBV4-2,TRBJ1-1,TRBD1,CASSLPDRVVEAFF,TGTGCCAGCAGCCTACCGGACAGGGTTGTTGAAGCTTTCTTT
NA,TRBV18,TRBJ1-5,TRBD1,CASSPRDRANQPQHF,TGTGCCAGCTCACCTCGGGACAGGGCAAATCAGCCCCAGCATTTT